A few counts support the clone carrying this TCR beta chain. No antigen is known for it. Sequencing was performed with immunoSEQ multiplex PCR; in TCRdb, only in-frame clones are kept and a portion is missing. The data hold some 14,000 clones, with about 82% observed a single time. The length of the CDR3 is 16 residues. Germline values: CDR1 LNHNV, CDR2 YYDKDF (reference sequence). V lost 5 bases to trimming and J lost 5 bases; unmatched junction nucleotides: 11. The data are from a study of T cells in tumors after PD-1 blockade. At the level of the study: Some patients also took daily vismodegib 150 mg during anti-PD-1 treatment.

Study results and caveats: Blood contained approximately 41% of the tumor's TCR clonotypes.

This TCR came from a human donor with basal cell carcinoma. This specimen consisted of PBMCs, obtained after anti-PD-1 treatment. The rearrangement uses TRBV15 and TRBJ2-2; 7 bases align to TRBD2. CDR3 nucleotides: TGTGCCACCAGCCTCTTCGGGGGGAAGGGAACCGGGGAGCTGTTTTTT. Its translation: CATSLFGGKGTGELFF.